This T cell receptor (beta chain) was documented in a study of blood T cell repertoires in COVID-19. Study as a whole: Samples of COVID-19 (acute and convalescent) were obtained from the United States, Italy and Spain.

Germline loops: CDR1 ENHRY, CDR2 SYGVKD. CDR3 size: 15 residues. V dropped 10 bases and J dropped 1 base, with 16 bases sitting between them. Authors' methods: For nucleated cells, counts were estimated from reference gene primer amplification. Generated by immunoSEQ multiplex PCR, the TCRdb table keeps only in-frame clones and is missing some. V and J calls and clone size are given by that table; D and trimming were obtained from the DNA. The sample carries 200,000 or so clones, around 90% recorded once. The chain is built from TRBV10-3 and TRBJ2-2; D is ambiguous. The specimen was peripheral blood. The receptor comes from a man in his 70s with acute or convalescent COVID-19. The CDR3 reads CATQVTPKNTGELFF. The CDR3 DNA sequence: TGTGCCACTCAGGTGACCCCCAAGAACACCGGGGAGCTGTTTTTT.